What follows are 23 T cell receptor beta chains derived from one specimen sequenced in a study of T cell responses to AZD1222 COVID-19 vaccine (TCRdb year 2021). To prepare the library, the immunoSEQ multiplex PCR assay was applied. TCRdb stores this immuneACCESS table with in-frame sequences only. Part of the clones is absent; in the studies checked, under half of the shortfall reflects unresolved V genes, and no reason is known for the rest. The table for this sample lists 55,000 to 65,000 clones; over 75% of them were counted only once. The ten largest account for approximately 19% of the sample. Reading the label with the study, this specimen's time point is: baseline before first vaccination. The material was peripheral blood, obtained on day 0 of AZD1222 vaccination. Receptors originate from an adult in good health.

The chain couples TRBV5-1 to TRBJ2-3; 8 bases map to TRBD1. Germline CDR1 is SGHRS and CDR2 is YFSETQ. This CDR3 region has 16 residues. The V segment lost 4 bases and the J segment 0 bases; nucleotides outside the gene matches: 7. The CDR3 region has the DNA TGCGCCAGCAGCGGGGGGACAGGCCTAAGCACAGATACGCAGTATTTT. This encodes CASSGGTGLSTDTQYF.

The J gene is TRBJ1-6, the V gene TRBV19, with 7 bases fitting TRBD1. J lost 10 bases, V lost 2 bases, and 5 bases had no gene match. This CDR3 region has 14 residues. CDR1 LNHDA and CDR2 SQIVND come from the germline V gene (reference sequence). As DNA, the CDR3 is TGTGCCAGTAGTATAAAGGGGGCCAGCTCACCCCTCCACTTT. It yields the protein CASSIKGASSPLHF.

Of note for this clone: Different DNA sequences within this sample yield the same CDR3. The V and J genes are TRBV5-1 and TRBJ1-2, with D possibly TRBD1 on 6 matching bases. The CDR3 loop spans 14 amino acids. Germline V gene data show CDR1 as SGHRS and CDR2 as YFSETQ. Trimming stripped 0 bases from V and 2 bases from J, with 8 bases between. The CDR3 is CASSLEQGNYGYTF. CDR3 nucleotides: TGCGCCAGCAGCTTGGAGCAGGGGAACTATGGCTACACCTTC.

This rearrangement joins TRBV6-6 to TRBJ2-2, with 8 bases lining up with TRBD1. Unmatched junction bases numbered 24, after V lost 5 bases and J lost 7 bases. There are 20 residues in the CDR3. Germline V gives CDR1 MNHNY, CDR2 SVGAGI (reference sequence). The CDR3 protein is CASSPLITRFRQGRSGELFF. The CDR3 nucleotides read TGTGCCAGCAGTCCTCTTATCACAAGGTTCCGACAGGGGCGAAGCGGGGAGCTGTTTTTT.

The chain has TRBV6-5 and TRBJ1-2; D not certain. This CDR3 has 12 amino acids. Per the germline V gene, CDR1 is MNHEY and CDR2 is SVGAGI. V lost 6 bases to trimming and J lost 7 bases, with 12 bases between them. CDR3 sequence (DNA): TGTGCCAGCAGCCCCGCGATTAGTGGCTACACCTTC. Translation: CASSPAISGYTF.

The chain combines TRBV7-9 with TRBJ2-7; perhaps D is TRBD1 or TRBD2 (6 bases each). Germline V gene data show CDR1 as SEHNR and CDR2 as FQNEAQ (reference sequence). V was cut by 6 bases and J by 4 bases, with 19 bases left in between. The CDR3 runs 15 residues. The CDR3 nucleotides are TGTGCCAGCAGTCAAGGGGGACTCCCTTCGTACGAGCAGTACTTC. Translated: CASSQGGLPSYEQYF.

The V and J genes are TRBV5-3 and TRBJ2-3; D is undetermined. TRBV5-3 is an ORF; its function is uncertain. The CDR3 covers 19 residues. V was shortened by 4 bases and J by 4 bases, with 28 bases between the two germline ends. This CDR3 is CARSPPLPPTGFKSDTQYF. The DNA for the CDR3 is TGTGCCAGAAGCCCTCCGTTGCCCCCTACCGGTTTTAAGTCAGATACGCAGTATTTT.

The V and J genes are TRBV6-5 and TRBJ1-5, with a possible D match to TRBD1 (5 bases). This CDR3 has 15 amino acids. V lost 6 bases and J 7 bases, leaving 19 bases between the germline ends. The germline V gene encodes CDR1 MNHEY and CDR2 SVGAGI. CDR3 DNA: TGTGCCAGCAGCTCCGTAGTAGCAGGGAAGCAGCCCCAGCATTTT. It translates to CASSSVVAGKQPQHF.

This chain links TRBV7-2 with TRBJ1-5; D call uncertain. Trimming pared 3 bases from V and 4 bases from J, leaving 7 bases between. The CDR3 sequence is 13 residues long. Looked up from germline, CDR1 is SGHTA and CDR2 is FQGNSA. In nucleotides, the CDR3 is TGTGCCAGCAGCTTCCGGGCAAATCAGCCCCAGCATTTT. Translated, it gives CASSFRANQPQHF.

The CDR3 here is CASATGTRTDTQYF. CDR3 bases: TGTGCCAGCGCCACAGGGACCCGCACAGATACGCAGTATTTT. The rearrangement uses TRBV28 and TRBJ2-3; TRBD1 might be the D (6 bases). Germline CDR1 reads MDHEN; CDR2 reads SYDVKM. This CDR3 is 14 amino acids long. Trimming removed 8 bases from V and 1 base from J, with 13 bases in between.

The V call is TRBV7-9, the J call TRBJ1-5, with D tentatively TRBD1 (5 bases). The CDR3 runs to 15 residues. V lost 5 bases to trimming and J lost 2 bases, with 13 bases between them. Germline lookup yields CDR1 SEHNR and CDR2 FQNEAQ (reference sequence). The CDR3 protein is CASSPKDSGNQPQHF. Written as DNA, the CDR3 is TGTGCCAGCAGCCCGAAAGACAGTGGCAATCAGCCCCAGCATTTT.

The chain employs TRBV18 and TRBJ1-4; D unresolved. V was pared by 4 bases and J by 0 bases, with 12 bases between. The CDR3 sequence is 16 residues long. Looked up from germline, CDR1 is KGHSH and CDR2 is LQKENI. CDR3 nucleotide sequence: TGTGCCAGCTCACTTGACCTACCTGCAACTAATGAAAAACTGTTTTTT. Translated, it gives CASSLDLPATNEKLFF.

This chain uses TRBV9 with TRBJ1-3; D uncertain. CDR1 and CDR2 (germline): SGDLS, YYNGEE. The CDR3 is 15 residues long. V lost 0 bases to trimming and J lost 0 bases, with 7 bases between them. This chain's CDR3 is CASSVEHYSGNTIYF. The CDR3 DNA reads TGTGCCAGCAGCGTAGAGCATTACTCTGGAAACACCATATATTTT. The variable domain in full, completed from reference TRBV9 and TRBJ1-3, reads DSGVTQTPKHLITATGQRVTLRCSPRSGDLSVYWYQQSLDQGLQFLIQYYNGEERAKGNILERFSAQQFPDLHSELNLSSLELGDSALYFCASSVEHYSGNTIYFGEGSWLTVV.

The gene calls are TRBV20-1 and TRBJ1-2, with unresolved D. The germline V gene has CDR1 DFQATT and CDR2 SNEGSKA (reference sequence). The CDR3 runs 9 residues. The V end was cut by 7 bases, the J end by 10 bases, with 10 bases between. The CDR3 loop is CSVVRNYTF. DNA of the CDR3: TGCAGTGTGGTCCGGAACTACACCTTC.

The chain employs TRBV12-3 or TRBV12-4 and TRBJ2-1, with a tentative D call TRBD1 (5 bases). This CDR3 comprises 13 residues. V lost 6 bases to trimming and J lost 7 bases, with 13 bases between them. The CDR3 region is CASSRPGRNEQFF. DNA for the CDR3: TGTGCCAGCAGCCGCCCAGGGCGAAATGAGCAGTTCTTC.

The chain employs TRBV3-1 (or the pseudogene TRBV3-2) and TRBJ1-2, with TRBD1 identical over 7 bases. The ends lost 6 bases at V and 5 bases at J; junction bases unmatched: 12. The CDR3 extends over 15 amino acids. Germline V lookup: CDR1 LGHDT, CDR2 YNNKEL (reference sequence). CDR3 in DNA: TGTGCCAGCAGTTGGCGGGACAGACAGAGGTATGGCTACACCTTC. Protein sequence: CASSWRDRQRYGYTF.

CDR3 region: CASIHSGTSSYNEQFF. Written as DNA, the CDR3 is TGTGCCAGCATCCATAGCGGGACGAGCTCCTACAATGAGCAGTTCTTC. The chain combines TRBV27 with TRBJ2-1; TRBD2 aligns across 8 bases. Germline V gene lookup returns CDR1 MNHEY and CDR2 SMNVEV (reference sequence). J gave up 0 bases and V 7 bases, and 8 bases lay outside the gene matches. The length of the CDR3 is 16 residues.

The chain joins TRBV2 to TRBJ1-4; TRBD1 aligns across 10 bases. The V gene end was trimmed by 7 bases and the J gene end by 8 bases; junction bases not matched to a gene: 7. The germline V gene has CDR1 SNHLY and CDR2 FYNNEI. The CDR3 has 14 amino acids. The DNA for the CDR3 is TGTGCCAGCACATTCGGACAGGGGGGCGAAAAACTGTTTTTT. Translation: CASTFGQGGEKLFF.

In its sample, this clone was seen a few times. The chain joins TRBV6-1 to TRBJ1-2; 9 nucleotides line up with TRBD1. CDR3 length: 18 amino acids. CDR1 MNHNS and CDR2 SASEGT come from the germline V gene. V shed 2 bases and J 2 bases; nucleotides not matched to a gene: 12. The chain's CDR3 is CASSERVRDRVGNYGYTF. CDR3 coding DNA: TGTGCCAGCAGTGAAAGGGTCCGGGACAGGGTGGGAAACTATGGCTACACCTTC.

The J gene is TRBJ1-6, the V gene TRBV15; no firm D call. The CDR3 is 13 residues long. Germline V CDR1 and CDR2: LNHNV, YYDKDF (reference sequence). The V end lost 0 bases, the J end lost 10 bases, and 7 bases lay between the germline ends. The CDR3 nucleotides read TGTGCCACCAGCAGAGATCTAGTCTCACCCCTCCACTTT. Protein sequence: CATSRDLVSPLHF.

The chain is built from TRBV11-2 and TRBJ1-4; no definite D call. CDR3 length: 14 residues. The germline CDR1 and CDR2 sequences are SGHAT and FQNNGV. Trimming removed 0 bases at V and 4 bases at J, with 6 bases between. CDR3 nucleotide sequence: TGTGCCAGCAGCTTAGAGCAGATTAATGAAAAACTGTTTTTT. This sequence encodes CASSLEQINEKLFF.

As DNA, the CDR3 is TGCGCCAGCGTCCCCGATGGGACGCATTCACCCCTCCACTTT. Its protein product is CASVPDGTHSPLHF. This chain connects TRBV5-1 to TRBJ1-6; a weak D match, TRBD1 (5 bases). The V gene lost 7 bases and the J gene lost 8 bases, with 16 bases spanning the gap. This CDR3 has 14 residues. CDR1 and CDR2 from the germline V gene are SGHRS and YFSETQ.

This chain connects TRBV13 to TRBJ1-6; D not resolved. The V gene lost 7 bases and the J gene lost 7 bases, with 14 bases spanning the gap. The CDR3 has 14 residues. From germline, CDR1 is PRHDT and CDR2 FYEKMQ (reference sequence). Here the CDR3 reads CASILRTSNSPLHF. DNA for the CDR3: TGTGCCAGCATCCTAAGGACGTCAAATTCACCCCTCCACTTT.